Presented here are 17 T cell receptor beta chains from one specimen sequenced in a study of CD8+CD57+ T cells in acquired aplastic anemia. The sequenced patients had an expansion of CD8+CD57+ cells seen by flow cytometry. Investigators profiled TCR beta VDJ and CDR3 from genomic DNA template. MiXCR was run by TCRdb on the reads, yielding one entry per CDR3 protein. The sample includes some 150,000 distinct CDR3 sequences, roughly 43% of them seen just once. Sequencing was performed on sorted CD4+, CD8+, or CD8+CD57+ T cells (not recorded which) from PBMCs. These receptors all stem from a human donor with aplastic anemia.

The V and J genes are TRBV11-1 and TRBJ1-6; no clear D. The length of the CDR3 is 14 residues. The germline gives CDR1 SGHAT, CDR2 FQDESV (reference sequence). Trimming shortened V by 2 bases and J by 7 bases, and 9 bases separated the two germline ends. In DNA, the CDR3 is TGTGCCAGCAGCTTAAACGGTATCAATTCACCCCTCCACTTT. Encoded protein: CASSLNGINSPLHF. Full variable domain (outside the CDR3, taken from reference TRBV11-1 and TRBJ1-6): EAEVAQSPRYKITEKSQAVAFWCDPISGHATLYWYRQILGQGPELLVQFQDESVVDDSQLPKDRFSAERLKGVDSTLKIQPAELGDSAMYLCASSLNGINSPLHFGNGTRLTVT.

This clonotype appeared many times. The V call is TRBV3-1, the J call TRBJ2-7; D might be TRBD1 (5 bases). This CDR3 is built from 14 residues. The germline V gene has CDR1 LGHDT and CDR2 YNNKEL (reference sequence). The V end was cut by 2 bases, the J end by 7 bases, with 15 bases between. The DNA of the CDR3 is TGTGCCAGCAGCCAAAACCCAGGGTCTACGGAGCAGTACTTC. Translating gives CASSQNPGSTEQYF.

This clonotype was observed many times. This rearrangement joins TRBV5-1 to TRBJ1-1; D gene uncertain. V was cut by 0 bases and J by 0 bases, with 9 bases left in between. This CDR3 region has 15 residues. Germline V gene sequence: CDR1 SGHRS, CDR2 YFSETQ. CDR3: CASSLAGSLNTEAFF. CDR3 coding DNA: TGCGCCAGCAGCTTGGCTGGGAGCTTGAACACTGAAGCTTTCTTT.

In DNA, the CDR3 is TGTGCCAGCAGTGTAGGGGGCGCTGGAAACACCATATATTTT. Translation gives CASSVGGAGNTIYF. The rearrangement joins TRBV25-1 to TRBJ1-3; TRBD1 aligns across 7 bases. The length of the CDR3 is 14 residues. Germline CDR1 reads MGHDK; CDR2 reads SYGVNS. Trimming at V came to 4 bases and at J to 2 bases, leaving 2 bases not matched to a gene.

At least ten counts were recorded for this clonotype. The chain employs TRBV5-1 and TRBJ1-4, with 8 bases identical to TRBD1. The germline gives CDR1 SGHRS, CDR2 YFSETQ. V lost 1 base, J lost 3 bases, and 2 bases stayed unmatched. The CDR3 has 15 residues. The CDR3 nucleotides are TGCGCCAGCAGCTTGACAGGGGGGCCTAATGAAAAACTGTTTTTT. Its protein product is CASSLTGGPNEKLFF.

The genes are TRBV29-1 and TRBJ2-7, with TRBD1 matching 8 bases. Trimming took 4 bases from V and 5 from J; bases not matched to a gene: 4. CDR3 length: 12 residues. Germline V gives CDR1 SQVTM, CDR2 ANQGSEA. Here the CDR3 DNA reads TGCAGCGTTGGGACAGGGTGGAACGAGCAGTACTTC. Translating it yields CSVGTGWNEQYF.

This clonotype was recorded at least ten times. The chain joins TRBV2 to TRBJ1-2, with D unclear. Germline lookup yields CDR1 SNHLY and CDR2 FYNNEI. The CDR3 runs 13 residues. Trimming left V 1 base short and J 4 bases short, with 7 bases between. The CDR3 reads CASSEGRIYGYTF. CDR3 coding DNA: TGTGCCAGCAGTGAAGGTCGGATCTATGGCTACACCTTC.

This sequence joins TRBV5-1 and TRBJ1-1, with 7 bases that match TRBD1. Per germline, CDR1 SGHRS and CDR2 YFSETQ. The V segment lost 0 bases and the J segment 7 bases; nucleotides outside the gene matches: 3. The CDR3 consists of 13 residues. For the CDR3, the DNA is TGCGCCAGCAGCTTGGAGCAGGGGGGTGAAGCTTTCTTT. Translation gives CASSLEQGGEAFF.

Here the CDR3 reads CAIRLGRAYEQYF. CDR3 nucleotides: TGTGCCATCCGACTGGGACGTGCTTACGAGCAGTACTTC. The rearrangement joins TRBV2 to TRBJ2-7; possibly TRBD1 or TRBD2 for D (5 bases each). In germline, CDR1 is SNHLY, CDR2 FYNNEI. Trimming removed 10 bases at V and 4 bases at J, with 17 bases between. This CDR3 contains 13 residues.

There are a few counts of this clonotype. CDR3 bases: TGTGCCAGCAGTTACCTCCCCCCTAACAGGGTAAACTTCGGGGGTGAGCAGTTCTTC. Encoded protein: CASSYLPPNRVNFGGEQFF. The rearrangement uses TRBV6-2 or TRBV6-3 and TRBJ2-1; D might be TRBD1 or TRBD2, each matching 6 bases. The CDR3 consists of 19 residues. CDR1 is MNHEY and CDR2 is SVGEGT in the germline V gene. V was clipped by 2 bases and J by 9 bases, with 29 bases between them.

The V gene is TRBV27, the J gene TRBJ1-2; 10 bases are shared with TRBD1. Unmatched junction bases numbered 6, after V lost 5 bases and J lost 6 bases. The CDR3 loop spans 14 amino acids. CDR1 is MNHEY and CDR2 is SMNVEV in the germline V gene (reference sequence). In DNA form, the CDR3 reads TGTGCCAGCAGTCTCCGGGACAGGGGTAATGGCTACACCTTC. Protein: CASSLRDRGNGYTF.

The rearrangement uses TRBV20-1 and TRBJ2-7, with a tentative D call TRBD1 (6 bases). Germline CDR1 reads DFQATT; CDR2 reads SNEGSKA (reference sequence). V lost 2 bases and J lost 3, with 14 bases in between. The CDR3 covers 14 residues. CDR3 sequence (DNA): TGCAGTGCTAGACTAAGGACAGAAAGCTACGAGCAGTACTTC. It translates to CSARLRTESYEQYF.

The rearrangement links TRBV25-1 to TRBJ1-1, with D unclear. The CDR3 spans 13 residues. From germline, CDR1 is MGHDK and CDR2 SYGVNS. V lost 5 bases and J lost 5, with 12 bases in between. CDR3 DNA sequence: TGTGCCAGCAGTTCTGCCCCGGGAACTGAAGCTTTCTTT. It encodes CASSSAPGTEAFF. The entire variable domain, with the rest obtained from reference TRBV25-1 and TRBJ1-1, is as follows: EADIYQTPRYLVIGTGKKITLECSQTMGHDKMYWYQQDPGMELHLIHYSYGVNSTEKGDLSSESTVSRIRTEHFPLTLESARPSHTSQYLCASSSAPGTEAFFGQGTRLTVV.

Points on this clonotype: A much larger clone differs by one base, so this may be a read error. This sequence joins TRBV12-3 or TRBV12-4 and TRBJ2-7; D is perhaps TRBD1 (6 bases). Trimming cost V 5 bases and J 6 bases, with 14 bases left between them. This CDR3 is 13 amino acids long. CDR3 amino acids: CASSPQGWGEQYF. The CDR3 DNA reads TGTGCCAGCAGTCCACAGGGCTGGGGCGAGCAGTACTTC.

This chain joins TRBV6-2 or TRBV6-3 and TRBJ2-1, with 9 bases matching TRBD1. The CDR3 extends over 16 amino acids. Germline V gene sequence: CDR1 MNHEY, CDR2 SVGEGT. The V gene end was trimmed by 7 bases and the J gene end by 2 bases; junction bases not matched to a gene: 9. The CDR3, as DNA: TGTGCCAGCAATTTGACCGGGACAGGGACCTACAATGAGCAGTTCTTC. Amino acid sequence: CASNLTGTGTYNEQFF.

This clonotype was counted many times. The V gene is TRBV5-1, the J gene TRBJ1-1; D gene unclear. The CDR3 runs to 15 residues. In germline, CDR1 is SGHRS, CDR2 YFSETQ. V gave up 4 bases and J gave up 1 base, with 14 bases separating them. The CDR3 DNA follows: TGCGCCAGCAGCACCCACGGACTTACGAACACTGAAGCTTTCTTT. It is translated as CASSTHGLTNTEAFF.

J is TRBJ2-7 and V is TRBV19; 11 bases align to TRBD1. The germline V gene has CDR1 LNHDA and CDR2 SQIVND (reference sequence). The CDR3 covers 15 residues. Unmatched junction bases numbered 5, after V lost 3 bases and J lost 4 bases. The CDR3 spells CASSIGTGGLYEQYF. CDR3 DNA sequence: TGTGCCAGTAGTATCGGGACAGGGGGACTTTACGAGCAGTACTTC.